This TCR beta chain is drawn from a study of T cells in Graves' hyperthyroidism and ophthalmopathy. General study results and limits: It was a median approximately 7.1 months before onset that the model predicted ophthalmopathy.

This clonotype was found a few times. The antigen remains undetermined. The source material, RNA transcripts, was used to amplify TCR beta CDR3 regions. HTBI primers were used for first-round RT-PCR of the TCR CDR3. TCRdb redid the calling of the multiplex PCR reads with MiXCR, one entry per CDR3 protein. The top ten hold roughly 25% of the sample, which has about 360,000 distinct CDR3 sequences, around a sixth seen once. What was sequenced was blood. This clonotype was sampled from a woman aged 18-29 years with Graves' hyperthyroidism that later progressed to Graves' ophthalmopathy.

The CDR3, as DNA: TGTGCCAGCACCCCGGACCTCACCGGGGAGCTGTTTTTT. Translating it yields CASTPDLTGELFF. The chain combines TRBV28 with TRBJ2-2; unclear D gene. Per the germline V gene, CDR1 is MDHEN and CDR2 is SYDVKM. V was clipped by 7 bases and J by 4 bases, with 10 bases between them. The CDR3 is made up of 13 amino acids.